The following is a T cell receptor (beta chain) sequence with its context. What it recognizes is unknown. Around 110 mL of blood, on average, came from one heparinised draw per donor. This CDR3 is built from 13 residues. V was trimmed by 6 bases and J by 0 bases, leaving 11 bases between them. From germline, CDR1 is SQVTM and CDR2 ANQGSEA. This specimen belongs to a study of beta chain features in type 1 diabetes. Overall study findings and caveats: Type 1 diabetes patients had TCRB CDR3s that were shorter (moderately but significantly so) in all four CD4+ subsets.

cDNA synthesis used the whole RNA isolate, giving expressed TCRB sequences. Assay: immunoSEQ multiplex PCR; the TCRdb copy retains only in-frame clones and omits some. The sample records around 150,000 clones, over 55% being singletons. The origin of this receptor is a young man with type 1 diabetes. The chain uses TRBV29-1 and TRBJ1-1; perhaps TRBD1 as D (6 bases). The source material was naive CD4+ T cells from blood. The CDR3 coding sequence is TGCAGCGTAGGACAGAGCTTGAACACTGAAGCTTTCTTT. This encodes CSVGQSLNTEAFF.